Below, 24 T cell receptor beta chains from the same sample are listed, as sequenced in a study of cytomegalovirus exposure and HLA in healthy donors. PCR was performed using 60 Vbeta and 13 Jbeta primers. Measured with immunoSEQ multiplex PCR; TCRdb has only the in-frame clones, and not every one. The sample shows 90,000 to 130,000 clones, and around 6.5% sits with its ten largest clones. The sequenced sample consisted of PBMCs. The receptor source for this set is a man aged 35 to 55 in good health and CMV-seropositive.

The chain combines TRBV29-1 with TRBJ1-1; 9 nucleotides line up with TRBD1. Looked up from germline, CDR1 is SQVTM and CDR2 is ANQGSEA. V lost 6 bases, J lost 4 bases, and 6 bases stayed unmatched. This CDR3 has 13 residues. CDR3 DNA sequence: TGCAGCGTACTCGACAGGGGGTTCACTGAAGCTTTCTTT. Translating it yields CSVLDRGFTEAFF.

CDR3 region: CASSTNPSSGSFTDTQYF. In DNA form, the CDR3 reads TGTGCCAGCAGCACAAACCCCTCTAGCGGGAGCTTCACAGATACGCAGTATTTT. V is TRBV9 and J is TRBJ2-3, with 10 bases matching TRBD2. Germline V gene data show CDR1 as SGDLS and CDR2 as YYNGEE. V dropped 4 bases and J dropped 2; count of bases not matched to a gene: 13. The CDR3 totals 18 residues.

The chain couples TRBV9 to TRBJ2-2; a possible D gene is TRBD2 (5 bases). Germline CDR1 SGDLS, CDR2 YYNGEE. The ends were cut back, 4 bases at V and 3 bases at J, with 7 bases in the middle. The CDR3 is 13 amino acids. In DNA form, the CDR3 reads TGTGCCAGCAGCCGGGAAGACACCGGGGAGCTGTTTTTT. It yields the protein CASSREDTGELFF.

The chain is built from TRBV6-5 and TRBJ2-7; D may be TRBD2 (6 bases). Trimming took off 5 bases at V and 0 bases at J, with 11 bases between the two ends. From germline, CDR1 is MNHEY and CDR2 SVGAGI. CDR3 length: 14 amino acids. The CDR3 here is CASSPPGLSYEQYF. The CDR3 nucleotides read TGTGCCAGCAGTCCTCCGGGACTCTCCTACGAGCAGTACTTC.

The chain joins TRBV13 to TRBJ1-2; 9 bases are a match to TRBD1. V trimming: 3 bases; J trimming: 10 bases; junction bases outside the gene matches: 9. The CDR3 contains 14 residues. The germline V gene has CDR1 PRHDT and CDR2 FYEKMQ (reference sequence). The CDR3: CASSLGTGLGLYTF. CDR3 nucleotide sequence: TGTGCCAGCAGCTTGGGGACAGGGCTAGGACTCTACACCTTC.

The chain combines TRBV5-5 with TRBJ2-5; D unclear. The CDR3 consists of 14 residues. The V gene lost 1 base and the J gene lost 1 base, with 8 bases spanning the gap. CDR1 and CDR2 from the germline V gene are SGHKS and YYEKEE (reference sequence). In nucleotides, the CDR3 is TGTGCCAGCAGCTTGACAGATTTCCAAGAGACCCAGTACTTC. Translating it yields CASSLTDFQETQYF.

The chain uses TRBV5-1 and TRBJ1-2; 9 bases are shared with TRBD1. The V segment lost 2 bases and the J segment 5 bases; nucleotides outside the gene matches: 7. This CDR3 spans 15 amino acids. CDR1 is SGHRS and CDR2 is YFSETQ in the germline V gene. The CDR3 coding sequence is TGCGCCAGCAGCTTCACAGGGGGCTCAACGTATGGCTACACCTTC. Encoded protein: CASSFTGGSTYGYTF.

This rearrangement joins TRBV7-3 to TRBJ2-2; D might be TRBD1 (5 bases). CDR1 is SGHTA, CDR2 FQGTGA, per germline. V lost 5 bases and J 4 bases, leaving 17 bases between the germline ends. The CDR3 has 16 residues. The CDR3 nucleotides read TGTGCCAGCAGCACCCAAGTGGCAAGGGGCACCGGGGAGCTGTTTTTT. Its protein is CASSTQVARGTGELFF.

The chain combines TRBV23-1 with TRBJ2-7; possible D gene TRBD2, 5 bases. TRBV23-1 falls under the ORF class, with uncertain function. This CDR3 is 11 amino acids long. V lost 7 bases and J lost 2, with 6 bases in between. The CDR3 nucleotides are TGCGCCAGCATGGGAGCCTACGAGCAGTACTTC. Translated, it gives CASMGAYEQYF.

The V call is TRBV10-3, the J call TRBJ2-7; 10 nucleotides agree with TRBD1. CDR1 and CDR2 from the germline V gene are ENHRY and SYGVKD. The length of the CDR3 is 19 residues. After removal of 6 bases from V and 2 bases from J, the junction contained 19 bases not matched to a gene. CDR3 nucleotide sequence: TGTGCCATCAGGCAACCGGGACAGGGGAATCTTGTGGAGGCCTACGAGCAGTACTTC. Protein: CAIRQPGQGNLVEAYEQYF.

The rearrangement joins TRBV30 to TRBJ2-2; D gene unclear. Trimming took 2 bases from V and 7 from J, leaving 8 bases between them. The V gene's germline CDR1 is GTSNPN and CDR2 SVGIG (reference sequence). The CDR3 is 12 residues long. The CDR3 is CAWSMQFGELFF. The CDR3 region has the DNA TGTGCCTGGAGTATGCAGTTCGGGGAGCTGTTTTTT.

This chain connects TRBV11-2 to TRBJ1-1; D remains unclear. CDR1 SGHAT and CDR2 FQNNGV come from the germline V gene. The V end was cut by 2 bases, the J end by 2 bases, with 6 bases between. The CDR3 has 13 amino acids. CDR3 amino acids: CASSLLVNTEAFF. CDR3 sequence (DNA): TGTGCCAGCAGCTTATTAGTCAACACTGAAGCTTTCTTT.

The CDR3 bases are TGTGCCAGCACCAAAACAGGGGGATCCCAAGAGACCCAGTACTTC. It yields the protein CASTKTGGSQETQYF. The chain links TRBV6-5 to TRBJ2-5; 8 nucleotides align to TRBD1. CDR1 is MNHEY and CDR2 is SVGAGI in the germline V gene. This CDR3 is built from 15 residues. V gave up 7 bases and J gave up 1 base; unmatched junction bases: 8.

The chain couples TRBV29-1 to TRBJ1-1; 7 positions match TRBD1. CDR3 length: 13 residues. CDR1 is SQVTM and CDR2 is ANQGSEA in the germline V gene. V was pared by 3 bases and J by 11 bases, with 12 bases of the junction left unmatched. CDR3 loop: CSVDDRAPMRAFF. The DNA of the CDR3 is TGCAGCGTTGATGACAGGGCCCCGATGAGGGCTTTCTTT.

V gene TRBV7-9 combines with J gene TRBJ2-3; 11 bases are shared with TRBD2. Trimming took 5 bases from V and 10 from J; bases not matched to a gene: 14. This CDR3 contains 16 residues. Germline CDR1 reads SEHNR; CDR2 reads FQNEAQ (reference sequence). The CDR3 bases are TGTGCCAGCAGCCGCCTCCAACTAGCGGGAGAAGAGGCGCAGTATTTT. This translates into CASSRLQLAGEEAQYF. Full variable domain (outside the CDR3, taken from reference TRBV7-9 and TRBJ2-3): DTGVSQNPRHKITKRGQNVTFRCDPISEHNRLYWYRQTLGQGPEFLTYFQNEAQLEKSRLLSDRFSAERPKGSFSTLEIQRTEQGDSAMYLCASSRLQLAGEEAQYFGPGTRLTVL.

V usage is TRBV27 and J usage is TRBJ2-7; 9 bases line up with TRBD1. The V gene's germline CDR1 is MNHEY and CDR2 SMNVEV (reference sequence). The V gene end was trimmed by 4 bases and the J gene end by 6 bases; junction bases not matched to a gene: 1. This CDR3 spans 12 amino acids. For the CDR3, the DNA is TGTGCCAGCAGTTACAGGGGGCTCGAGCAGTACTTC. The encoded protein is CASSYRGLEQYF.

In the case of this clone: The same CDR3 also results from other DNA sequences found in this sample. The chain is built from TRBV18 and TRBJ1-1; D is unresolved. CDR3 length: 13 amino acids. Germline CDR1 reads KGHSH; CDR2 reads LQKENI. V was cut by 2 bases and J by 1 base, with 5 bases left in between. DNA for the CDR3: TGTGCCAGCTCACCAACCAGGAACACTGAAGCTTTCTTT. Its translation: CASSPTRNTEAFF.

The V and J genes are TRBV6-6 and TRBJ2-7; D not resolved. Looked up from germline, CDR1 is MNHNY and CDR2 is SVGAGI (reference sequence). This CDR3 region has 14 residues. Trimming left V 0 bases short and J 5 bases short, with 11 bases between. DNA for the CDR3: TGTGCCAGCAGTTACTCGATTTTCCAGAACGAGCAGTACTTC. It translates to CASSYSIFQNEQYF.

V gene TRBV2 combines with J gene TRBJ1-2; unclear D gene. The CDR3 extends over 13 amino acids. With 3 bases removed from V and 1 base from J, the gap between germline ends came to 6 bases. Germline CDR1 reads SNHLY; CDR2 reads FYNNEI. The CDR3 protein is CASSEGSNYGYTF. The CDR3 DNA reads TGTGCCAGCAGTGAGGGCAGTAACTATGGCTACACCTTC.

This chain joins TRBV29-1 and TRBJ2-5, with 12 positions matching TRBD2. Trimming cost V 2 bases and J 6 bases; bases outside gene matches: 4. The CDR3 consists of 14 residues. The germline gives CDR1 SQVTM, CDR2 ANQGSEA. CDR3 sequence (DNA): TGCAGCGTTGAACTAGCGGGAGGGAGGAAGACCCAGTACTTC. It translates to CSVELAGGRKTQYF. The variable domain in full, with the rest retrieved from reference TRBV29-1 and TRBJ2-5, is SAVISQKPSRDICQRGTSLTIQCQVDSQVTMMFWYRQQPGQSLTLIATANQGSEATYESGFVIDKFPISRPNLTFSTLTVSNMSPEDSSIYLCSVELAGGRKTQYFGPGTRLLVL.

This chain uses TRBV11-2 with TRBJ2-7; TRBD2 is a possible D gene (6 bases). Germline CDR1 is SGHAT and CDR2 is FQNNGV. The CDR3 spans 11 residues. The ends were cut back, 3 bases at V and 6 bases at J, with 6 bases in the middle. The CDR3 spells CASSLEGEQYF. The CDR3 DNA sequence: TGTGCCAGCAGCTTGGAGGGCGAGCAGTACTTC.

CDR3 bases: TGTGCCAGCAGTTTGGCTTACGAGCAGTACTTC. This sequence encodes CASSLAYEQYF. The chain recombines TRBV28 with TRBJ2-7, with D unresolved. Germline V lookup: CDR1 MDHEN, CDR2 SYDVKM. The CDR3 runs to 11 residues. V lost 3 bases to trimming and J lost 4 bases, with 4 bases between them.

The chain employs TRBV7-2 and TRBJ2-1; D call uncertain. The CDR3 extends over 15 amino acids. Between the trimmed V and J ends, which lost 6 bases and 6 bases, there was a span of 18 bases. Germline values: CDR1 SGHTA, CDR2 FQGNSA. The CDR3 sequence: CASRPRRGELNEQFF. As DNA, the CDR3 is TGTGCCAGCAGGCCCCGACGTGGAGAACTCAATGAGCAGTTCTTC.

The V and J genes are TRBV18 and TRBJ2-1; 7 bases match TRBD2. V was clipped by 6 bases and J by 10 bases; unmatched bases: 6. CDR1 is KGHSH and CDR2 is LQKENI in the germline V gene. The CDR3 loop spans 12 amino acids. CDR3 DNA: TGTGCCAGCTCCCCCGGGGGGACGGAGCAGTTCTTC. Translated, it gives CASSPGGTEQFF.